What follows are 17 T cell receptor beta chains derived from one specimen sequenced in a study of tumor and adjacent non-tumor tissue in lung cancer. Three rounds of nested PCR, following a modified ARM-PCR protocol, produced the TCRbeta library. TCRdb reanalysed the multiplex PCR reads using MiXCR and keeps one entry per CDR3 protein. The profile shows roughly 43,000 distinct CDR3 sequences, approximately 57% of them singletons. No cell sorting was done before RNA was extracted from the tissue. The normal lung tissue was taken more than 3 cm from the tumor edge. Source material: distant non-tumor lung tissue. All receptors derive from a man aged 50 or older with non-small cell lung cancer.

This clonotype was counted at least ten times. V and J are TRBV10-1 and TRBJ2-2; D is unresolved. The V and J ends lost 7 bases and 3 bases respectively, with 6 bases between them. From germline, CDR1 is WNHNN and CDR2 SYGVQD (reference sequence). This CDR3 is built from 12 residues. The CDR3, as DNA: TGCGCCAGCATGCGAGACACCGGGGAGCTGTTTTTT. This sequence encodes CASMRDTGELFF.

In regard to this clonotype: A read error is likely, as this CDR3 ends without the conserved phenylalanine or tryptophan. The DNA is omitted, as the CDR3 cannot be located on it reliably, and the CDR3 follows TCRdb's listing. The chain combines TRBV10-1 with TRBJ2-7; the D call in the table, TRBD2, was not verified against the DNA. The CDR3 length equals 12 residues, ends included. Germline lookup yields CDR1 WNHNN and CDR2 SYGVQD (reference sequence). CDR3 in amino acids: CASSMRDCRAVL.

Note on this clonotype: Germline is not matched at one junction end, which may reflect a read error. This sequence joins TRBV11-2 and TRBJ2-3; D is uncertain. The CDR3 totals 15 residues. In germline, CDR1 is SGHAT, CDR2 FQNNGV. CDR3: CSSSLMSSGTNTQYF. The CDR3 DNA reads as TGTTCCAGCAGCTTAATGAGCTCTGGCACAAATACGCAGTATTTT.

The chain combines TRBV5-6 with TRBJ2-5; either TRBD1 or TRBD2 may fit D (6 bases each). The V end was cut by 10 bases, the J end by 4 bases, with 14 bases between. Germline values: CDR1 SGHDT, CDR2 YYEEEE. This CDR3 comprises 12 residues. The CDR3: CADRRLGETQYF. The CDR3 DNA follows: TGTGCCGACAGGCGACTAGGAGAGACCCAGTACTTC.

As to this clonotype: At one of its ends the junction is not consistent with the germline gene, which may arise from a read error. The rearrangement joins TRBV4-1 to TRBJ2-5; D may be TRBD2 (5 bases). In germline, CDR1 is MGHRA, CDR2 YSYEKL. This CDR3 spans 14 amino acids. CDR3 DNA sequence: TGCGCCAGCAGCCAATCCCCTAGCAGCGAGACCCAGTATTTC. Translating gives CASSQSPSSETQYF.

A note on this clonotype: As the CDR3 is not closed by the conserved phenylalanine or tryptophan, this likely results from a read error. The chain joins TRBV4-1 to TRBJ2-7; maybe TRBD2 (5 bases). Germline V gene sequence: CDR1 MGHRA, CDR2 YSYEKL. The CDR3 covers 13 residues. Trimming took off 1 base at V and 10 bases at J, with 14 bases between the two ends. The CDR3 loop is CASSQVEGRDQYL. The DNA for the CDR3 is TGCGCCAGCAGCCAAGTAGAGGGTCGAGATCAGTACTTG.

With respect to this clonotype: Given a much more abundant clone one base away, this may be a read error. The chain has TRBV5-5 and TRBJ2-5; D gene uncertain. Per the germline V gene, CDR1 is SGHKS and CDR2 is YYEKEE (reference sequence). This CDR3 has 14 amino acids. CDR3 nucleotide sequence: TGTGCCAGCAGCGTTGAATGGGCCCAAGAGGCCCAGTACTTC. This gives the protein CASSVEWAQEAQYF. Drawing the rest from reference TRBV5-5 and TRBJ2-5, the complete variable domain is DAGVTQSPTHLIKTRGQQVTLRCSPISGHKSVSWYQQVLGQGPQFIFQYYEKEERGRGNFPDRFSARQFPNYSSELNVNALLLGDSALYLCASSVEWAQEAQYFGPGTRLLVL.

Note on this clonotype: Given the absence of the conserved phenylalanine or tryptophan at the CDR3 end, a read error is likely. V is TRBV6-5 and J is TRBJ2-1, with D possibly TRBD1 on 6 matching bases. Germline lookup yields CDR1 MNHEY and CDR2 SVGAGI. The length of the CDR3 is 14 residues. Written as DNA, the CDR3 is TGTGTCAGCAGTTACTCGTACAGGGATTATGAGCAGTTCGTC. Translated, it gives CVSSYSYRDYEQFV.

The chain uses TRBV29-1 and TRBJ2-1; 14 bases match TRBD2. The CDR3 loop spans 14 amino acids. Germline CDR1 and CDR2: SQVTM and ANQGSEA. CDR3 protein: CAVGRLAGGDEQFF. The CDR3 coding sequence is TGCGCCGTGGGGCGACTAGCGGGAGGGGATGAGCAGTTCTTC.

Note on this clonotype: The junction does not match germline at one end; this may be a read error. This chain links TRBV10-3 with TRBJ2-3; D is possibly TRBD1 (6 bases). Germline V gene sequence: CDR1 ENHRY, CDR2 SYGVKD. The CDR3 is 13 residues long. CDR3: CAIRAGDADTQYF. The DNA for the CDR3 is TGTGCCATCAGGGCAGGGGATGCAGATACACAGTATTTT.

Comment on this clonotype: An end of the junction differs from the germline gene, which may be a read error. CDR3 bases: TGTGCCACCCGCGAAGCGGGAACTGGGGCCAACGCCCTGACTTTC. Protein: CATREAGTGANALTF. This rearrangement joins TRBV6-6 to TRBJ2-6; TRBD2 agrees at 7 bases. The germline CDR1 and CDR2 sequences are MNHNY and SVGAGI (reference sequence). This CDR3 spans 15 amino acids.

By sample fraction, this clonotype is medium-sized. The chain couples TRBV11-2 to TRBJ2-7; perhaps TRBD1 as D (6 bases). Deletions cut 7 bases from V and 6 bases from J, with 22 bases between. The CDR3 is 15 residues long. From germline, CDR1 is SGHAT and CDR2 FQNNGV. CDR3 protein: CASTSSMWGPGEQYF. CDR3 DNA: TGTGCCAGCACCTCCTCAATGTGGGGGCCCGGCGAGCAGTACTTC.

Turning to this clonotype: One end of the junction does not line up with germline, which may come from a read error. This sequence joins TRBV18 and TRBJ2-5; 7 nucleotides line up with TRBD2. This CDR3 is built from 14 residues. Germline V gene sequence: CDR1 KGHSH, CDR2 LQKENI. This CDR3 reads CASSPTGGSETRYF. DNA for the CDR3: TGTGCCAGCTCACCCACCGGCGGGAGTGAGACCCGGTACTTC. Full variable domain (missing parts from reference TRBV18 and TRBJ2-5): NAGVMQNPRHLVRRRGQEARLRCSPMKGHSHVYWYRQLPEEGLKFMVYLQKENIIDESGMPKERFSAEFPKEGPSILRIQQVVRGDSAAYFCASSPTGGSETRYFGPGTRLLVL.

The chain links TRBV6-6 to TRBJ2-1; the D gene is possibly TRBD2 (6 bases). The V end was cut by 6 bases, the J end by 12 bases, with 21 bases between. From germline, CDR1 is MNHNY and CDR2 SVGAGI (reference sequence). The CDR3 runs to 14 residues. For the CDR3, the DNA is TGTGCCAGCAGAATCCGGGACTTCGACATTGGGCAGTTCTTC. Translating gives CASRIRDFDIGQFF.

This clonotype appeared a few times. A much larger clone lies a single base off, so this may be a read error. J is TRBJ2-1 and V is TRBV6-5; 9 nucleotides align to TRBD2. Germline CDR1 is MNHEY and CDR2 is SVGAGI. J was trimmed by 7 bases and V by 5 bases; bases with no gene match: 3. The CDR3 is 13 amino acids. CDR3 sequence (DNA): TGTGCCAGCAGTAACCTAGCGGGGAATGAGCAGTTCTTC. Translation: CASSNLAGNEQFF.

Points on this clonotype: It may be a read error: a sequence one base away is much more abundant. This chain links TRBV6-6 with TRBJ1-5, with a tentative D call TRBD1 (6 bases). Trimming removed 4 bases from V and 0 bases from J, with 25 bases in between. This CDR3 is built from 20 residues. Germline CDR1 reads MNHNY; CDR2 reads SVGAGI (reference sequence). The CDR3 nucleotides are TGTGCCAGCAGTTCCCCCGGGCAAGGGGGGCGACTGTATAGCAATCAGCCCCAGCATTTT. It yields the protein CASSSPGQGGRLYSNQPQHF.

This clonotype was seen a few times. Compared with germline, one end of the junction differs, possibly owing to a read error. The chain has TRBV2 and TRBJ1-5; 7 nucleotides match TRBD1. Germline CDR1 reads SNHLY; CDR2 reads FYNNEI. The CDR3 runs 15 residues. DNA of the CDR3: TGTGCCAGCCAGGATTTGGGACAGCAGAATCAGCCCCGGCATTTT. Its protein is CASQDLGQQNQPRHF.